These 18 T cell receptor beta chains share one sample of origin, sequenced in a study of graft-versus-host responses after intestinal transplantation. The protocol was immunoSEQ multiplex PCR, while the TCRdb copy is restricted to in-frame clones and leaves out a portion. The sample includes about 85,000 clones, around 86% of them seen just once. These receptors' antigens are unknown. Sequences were derived from unstimulated CD8+ T cells sorted from spleen or lymph node cells, sampled before intestinal transplant. Source of these receptors: a human donor who received an intestinal transplant.

This clone has only one observation. This chain uses TRBV30 with TRBJ2-7; 9 bases line up with TRBD2. Germline CDR1 reads GTSNPN; CDR2 reads SVGIG (reference sequence). This CDR3 spans 14 amino acids. Unmatched junction bases numbered 5, after V lost 0 bases and J lost 5 bases. The CDR3 bases are TGTGCCTGGAGTGTTAAGCGGGAGGTGAACGAGCAGTACTTC. This codes for CAWSVKREVNEQYF.

This chain connects TRBV6-1 to TRBJ2-7; 7 bases map to TRBD1. The V gene's germline CDR1 is MNHNS and CDR2 SASEGT. The CDR3 runs 15 residues. With V trimmed by 6 bases and J by 3 bases, 11 bases remained unmatched. CDR3 region: CASRSWDSVNYEQYF. The CDR3 DNA is TGTGCCAGCAGAAGTTGGGACAGCGTAAACTACGAGCAGTACTTC.

The chain links TRBV6-6 to TRBJ1-1, with D perhaps matching TRBD1 (5 bases). CDR1 is MNHNY, CDR2 SVGAGI, per germline (reference sequence). This CDR3 comprises 13 residues. Trimming shortened V by 2 bases and J by 1 base, and 5 bases separated the two germline ends. The CDR3, as DNA: TGTGCCAGCAGTTACAGGGGGAACACTGAAGCTTTCTTT. This encodes CASSYRGNTEAFF.

This chain uses TRBV5-1 with TRBJ2-5, with D unresolved. V lost 1 base to trimming and J lost 4 bases, with 2 bases between them. From germline, CDR1 is SGHRS and CDR2 YFSETQ. The CDR3 has 11 residues. CDR3 amino acids: CASSLSETQYF. The CDR3 DNA is TGCGCCAGCAGCTTGTCAGAGACCCAGTACTTC.

The gene calls are TRBV11-2 and TRBJ2-5; the D call may be TRBD1 or TRBD2 (7 bases each). The ends were cut back, 4 bases at V and 5 bases at J, with 17 bases in the middle. The CDR3 covers 15 residues. Germline V gene data show CDR1 as SGHAT and CDR2 as FQNNGV. The CDR3 region is CASSSETGTKETQYF. As DNA, the CDR3 is TGTGCCAGCAGCTCGGAGACAGGGACTAAGGAGACCCAGTACTTC.

J is TRBJ2-7 and V is TRBV19; a possible D gene is TRBD1 (6 bases). This CDR3 spans 13 amino acids. Deletions cut 10 bases from V and 3 bases from J, with 16 bases between. CDR1 LNHDA and CDR2 SQIVND come from the germline V gene (reference sequence). This CDR3 is CATMGDISYEQYF. In DNA form, the CDR3 reads TGTGCCACTATGGGGGACATAAGCTACGAGCAGTACTTC.

This clone was detected only a few times. This chain joins TRBV27 and TRBJ2-4; D might be TRBD2 (7 bases). This CDR3 region has 13 residues. Trimming shortened V by 5 bases and J by 8 bases, and 13 bases separated the two germline ends. CDR1 is MNHEY and CDR2 is SMNVEV in the germline V gene (reference sequence). Here the CDR3 reads CASSPRGGDIQYF. The CDR3 nucleotides are TGTGCCAGCAGTCCTCGCGGGGGCGACATTCAGTACTTC.

This clone was recorded only once. V gene TRBV5-6 combines with J gene TRBJ2-1, with 10 bases that match TRBD1. Losses at the gene ends were 4 bases for V and 8 bases for J; bases not matched to a gene: 9. The germline V gene encodes CDR1 SGHDT and CDR2 YYEEEE. CDR3 length: 15 residues. The CDR3 coding sequence is TGTGCCAGCAGCGCCGTGGGGACAGGGGAATATGAGCAGTTCTTC. Translating gives CASSAVGTGEYEQFF.

The chain couples TRBV27 to TRBJ2-7; 7 bases map to TRBD1. V trimming: 6 bases; J trimming: 3 bases; junction bases outside the gene matches: 8. Germline assignment: CDR1 MNHEY and CDR2 SMNVEV (reference sequence). This CDR3 contains 14 residues. This CDR3 reads CASRDRDRDYEQYF. The CDR3 DNA is TGTGCCAGCAGGGACCGGGACAGAGACTACGAGCAGTACTTC.

The V and J genes are TRBV6-5 and TRBJ2-7, with D tentatively TRBD1 (5 bases). Germline CDR1 is MNHEY and CDR2 is SVGAGI. V lost 5 bases and J 3 bases, leaving 14 bases between the germline ends. The CDR3 is made up of 14 amino acids. As DNA, the CDR3 is TGTGCCAGCAGTGACAGCCAACACTACTACGAGCAGTACTTC. This sequence encodes CASSDSQHYYEQYF.

The chain combines TRBV29-1 with TRBJ2-3; no definite D call. The CDR3 is 11 amino acids. Trimming shortened V by 4 bases and J by 5 bases, and 7 bases separated the two germline ends. The germline V gene has CDR1 SQVTM and CDR2 ANQGSEA. The CDR3 protein is CSVVSVDTQYF. Written as DNA, the CDR3 is TGCAGCGTTGTATCTGTAGATACGCAGTATTTT.

The chain links TRBV13 to TRBJ2-5, with 10 bases lining up with TRBD1. The J segment lost 4 bases and the V segment lost 5 bases, leaving 4 bases of the junction unmatched. Germline values: CDR1 PRHDT, CDR2 FYEKMQ (reference sequence). CDR3 length: 14 residues. The CDR3 region is CASSQRTGGETQYF. CDR3 in DNA: TGTGCCAGCAGCCAAAGGACAGGGGGAGAGACCCAGTACTTC.

This clone occurred once. CDR3 bases: TGTGCCAGCAGTTATTTAGCGGGAGGGGGGGGCAATGAGCAGTTCTTC. This sequence encodes CASSYLAGGGGNEQFF. The chain employs TRBV6-5 and TRBJ2-1; 11 bases map to TRBD2. Trimming took 3 bases from V and 6 from J; bases not matched to a gene: 7. The CDR3 has 16 residues. Germline V gives CDR1 MNHEY, CDR2 SVGAGI.

This rearrangement joins TRBV4-1 to TRBJ2-3; D is possibly TRBD1 (5 bases). Trimming stripped 3 bases from V and 5 bases from J, with 6 bases between. The germline CDR1 and CDR2 sequences are MGHRA and YSYEKL. This CDR3 spans 12 amino acids. Written as DNA, the CDR3 is TGCGCCAGCAGCCAGGGGCAAGATACGCAGTATTTT. It codes for CASSQGQDTQYF.

The chain has TRBV2 and TRBJ2-7; D remains ambiguous. Trimming took 2 bases from V and 3 from J, leaving 8 bases between them. The germline gives CDR1 SNHLY, CDR2 FYNNEI. CDR3 size: 13 residues. The CDR3 loop is CASSETVYYEQYF. CDR3 nucleotides: TGTGCCAGCAGTGAAACAGTCTACTACGAGCAGTACTTC.

The chain couples TRBV5-4 to TRBJ2-5; 7 nucleotides align to TRBD2. The J call is doubtful: the DNA matches TRBJ2-7 better. The germline gives CDR1 SGHNT, CDR2 YYREEE (reference sequence). The CDR3 length is 13 residues. CDR3 in DNA: TGTGCCAGCGGGACGGGGGGCTCCTACGAGCAGTACTTC. Translating it yields CASGTGGSYEQYF.

The chain combines TRBV5-1 with TRBJ2-3; the D is unclear. V lost 4 bases and J 0 bases, leaving 6 bases between the germline ends. The CDR3 consists of 13 residues. Germline V gene data show CDR1 as SGHRS and CDR2 as YFSETQ. CDR3 nucleotides: TGCGCCAGCAGCGCTGACAGCACAGATACGCAGTATTTT. It encodes CASSADSTDTQYF.

This rearrangement joins TRBV5-8 to TRBJ2-7, with a possible D match to TRBD1 (6 bases). CDR3 size: 16 residues. The germline V gene has CDR1 SGHTS and CDR2 YDEGEE. Deletions cut 5 bases from V and 4 bases from J, with 22 bases between. CDR3 amino acids: CASRQGGWFRVYEQYF. The CDR3 DNA is TGTGCCAGCAGACAAGGGGGTTGGTTTAGGGTTTACGAGCAGTACTTC. The full variable domain, rest sourced from reference TRBV5-8 and TRBJ2-7, is EAGVTQSPTHLIKTRGQQATLRCSPISGHTSVYWYQQALGLGLQFLLWYDEGEERNRGNFPPRFSGRQFPNYSSELNVNALELEDSALYLCASRQGGWFRVYEQYFGPGTRLTVT.